This TCR beta chain is from a study of shared clonotypes between healthy human individuals. With respect to this clone: Its cognate antigen is unknown.

Deep was the level at which the assay was run. Libraries were prepared by immunoSEQ multiplex PCR; TCRdb keeps only in-frame clonotypes and omits some of them. Here the sample spans some 2.1 million clones, 85% to 95% being singletons. Investigators divided CD4+ cells into CD45RA+ naive and CD45RA-negative memory subsets. Study-level findings and limits: There were few donors, and this limited the genetic and exposure-history diversity represented. Naive subsets tended to show greater estimated richness than memory subsets.

The CDR3 runs to 14 residues. Germline assignment: CDR1 SGDLS and CDR2 YYNGEE. With 5 bases clipped from V and 3 bases from J, the junction kept 4 bases outside the gene matches. The V gene is TRBV9, the J gene TRBJ1-5; TRBD1 matches at 8 bases. The clonotype comes from a young man in good health. Sequencing used naive CD4+ T cells sorted from blood. The subset is: CD45RA+ positively selected. The CDR3 bases are TGTGCCAGCAGTGCGGGACAGGTCAATCAGCCCCAGCATTTT. Residues: CASSAGQVNQPQHF. Together with reference TRBV9 and TRBJ1-5, the CDR3 gives the full variable domain: DSGVTQTPKHLITATGQRVTLRCSPRSGDLSVYWYQQSLDQGLQFLIQYYNGEERAKGNILERFSAQQFPDLHSELNLSSLELGDSALYFCASSAGQVNQPQHFGDGTRLSIL.